This T cell receptor (beta chain) was sequenced in a study of blood T cell repertoires in COVID-19. Original processing notes: Reference gene primer amplification gave nucleated cell count estimates. Repertoires were generated with immunoSEQ multiplex PCR, while TCRdb's copy carries only in-frame clones and drops some. That table furnishes V, J and clone size, whereas the DNA furnished D and trimming. Of about 440,000 clones in the sample, 85% to 90% were seen once. The V gene's germline CDR1 is LGHDT and CDR2 YNNKEL (reference sequence). V was shortened by 3 bases and J by 5 bases, with 10 bases between the two germline ends. The CDR3 spans 13 residues.

The material sequenced was peripheral blood. This receptor was taken from a woman between 25 and 40 years old with acute or convalescent COVID-19. This chain links TRBV3-1 (or the pseudogene TRBV3-2) with TRBJ1-2, with D unresolved. The CDR3 DNA sequence: TGTGCCAGCAGCCATACCGCGGCTTATGGCTACACCTTC. Residues: CASSHTAAYGYTF.